One sample yielded the 2 T cell receptor beta chains listed below, sequenced in a study of human T cells and chemical hapten exposure. Regarding time point: patch test 1, 2 weeks after DPC sensitization. Treatment given: therapeutic diphenylcyclopropenone sensitization with weekly scalp DPC. TCRdb used MiXCR to reprocess the RACE reads, holding one entry per CDR3 protein. Found here are around 120,000 distinct CDR3 sequences, 12% to 15% of them singletons; the top ten hold about 0.9%. The specimen was whole blood, collected in connection with sensitization to the hapten diphenylcyclopropenone (DPC). The source of these receptors is a young man with alopecia areata. Some clones in this sample may be carry-over from other donors' samples.

This clonotype was counted ten times or more. The chain joins TRBV11-2 to TRBJ2-4; D not resolved. CDR3 length: 14 residues. Trimming took 3 bases from V and 8 from J, leaving 14 bases between them. CDR1 and CDR2 (germline): SGHAT, FQNNGV. CDR3 coding DNA: TGTGCCAGCAGCTTCAGTGACGGTGGAGACATTCAGTACTTC. The encoded protein is CASSFSDGGDIQYF. Full variable domain (rest looked up from reference TRBV11-2 and TRBJ2-4): EAGVAQSPRYKIIEKRQSVAFWCNPISGHATLYWYQQILGQGPKLLIQFQNNGVVDDSQLPKDRFSAERLKGVDSTLKIQPAKLEDSAVYLCASSFSDGGDIQYFGAGTRLSVL.

This clonotype came up a few times. The chain employs TRBV15 and TRBJ2-1; a weak D match, TRBD2 (7 bases). The germline gives CDR1 LNHNV, CDR2 YYDKDF (reference sequence). Trimming cost V 4 bases and J 6 bases, with 13 bases left between them. The CDR3 length is 14 residues. CDR3 region: CATSNGGPTNEQFF. The CDR3 DNA follows: TGTGCCACCAGCAACGGGGGGCCTACCAATGAGCAGTTCTTC.